The 25 T cell receptor beta chains listed next were all sequenced from one sample in a study of blood T cell repertoires in COVID-19. Libraries were prepared by immunoSEQ multiplex PCR; TCRdb keeps only in-frame clonotypes and omits some of them. The sample lists some 100,000 clones, 90% occurring once. The source material was peripheral blood. The receptor set was obtained from a man aged 50-59 years with acute or convalescent COVID-19.

The chain recombines TRBV18 with TRBJ1-1, with D perhaps matching TRBD1 (5 bases). The CDR3 is 16 residues long. The germline gives CDR1 KGHSH, CDR2 LQKENI. Trimming removed 1 base at V and 4 bases at J, with 16 bases between. CDR3: CASSPRDSRGSTEAFF. CDR3 bases: TGTGCCAGCTCACCACGGGACTCTCGAGGAAGCACTGAAGCTTTCTTT. The whole variable domain, filled in from reference TRBV18 and TRBJ1-1, reads NAGVMQNPRHLVRRRGQEARLRCSPMKGHSHVYWYRQLPEEGLKFMVYLQKENIIDESGMPKERFSAEFPKEGPSILRIQQVVRGDSAAYFCASSPRDSRGSTEAFFGQGTRLTVV.

J is TRBJ2-7 and V is TRBV30; 11 nucleotides line up with TRBD1. From germline, CDR1 is GTSNPN and CDR2 SVGIG (reference sequence). After removal of 3 bases from V and 3 bases from J, the junction contained 4 bases not matched to a gene. The CDR3 extends over 14 amino acids. The CDR3 nucleotides are TGTGCCTGGAGACTTGGGACAGGGGGCTACGAGCAGTACTTC. Translating it yields CAWRLGTGGYEQYF.

This rearrangement joins TRBV5-1 to TRBJ2-5; possibly TRBD2 for D (7 bases). Trimming cost V 3 bases and J 2 bases, with 17 bases left between them. Germline V lookup: CDR1 SGHRS, CDR2 YFSETQ. This CDR3 is built from 16 residues. In nucleotides, the CDR3 is TGCGCCAGCAGCTGGATAGGGGGGGGCTGGCAAGAGACCCAGTACTTC. This encodes CASSWIGGGWQETQYF.

The chain carries TRBV11-2 and TRBJ2-7; D perhaps matches TRBD2 (7 bases). Germline loops: CDR1 SGHAT, CDR2 FQNNGV. Trimming left V 6 bases short and J 3 bases short, with 18 bases between. The length of the CDR3 is 15 residues. CDR3 nucleotides: TGTGCCAGCAGGGGATGGGGGGGCGGAATCTACGAGCAGTACTTC. This encodes CASRGWGGGIYEQYF.

This chain uses TRBV7-9 with TRBJ1-1; TRBD1 aligns across 8 bases. The CDR3 contains 14 residues. J gave up 4 bases and V 1 base, and 2 bases lay outside the gene matches. Per the germline V gene, CDR1 is SEHNR and CDR2 is FQNEAQ (reference sequence). The CDR3 bases are TGTGCCAGCAGCTTAGGGACAGGGTTCACTGAAGCTTTCTTT. Amino acids: CASSLGTGFTEAFF.

This chain connects TRBV4-3 to TRBJ1-2; D not resolved. The CDR3 totals 14 residues. The V end lost 0 bases, the J end lost 1 base, and 6 bases lay between the germline ends. Germline V CDR1 and CDR2: LGHNA, YSLEER. The CDR3 region has the DNA TGCGCCAGCAGCCAAGACGGGAGTAACTATGGCTACACCTTC. This translates into CASSQDGSNYGYTF.

This clone showed up just once. The chain combines TRBV18 with TRBJ2-3, with a weak D call TRBD2 (7 bases). V was clipped by 6 bases and J by 4 bases, with 23 bases between them. Per germline, CDR1 KGHSH and CDR2 LQKENI. This CDR3 has 17 amino acids. CDR3 sequence: CASSPSQGGEEADTQYF. The CDR3 DNA follows: TGTGCCAGCTCCCCCTCCCAAGGGGGGGAAGAGGCAGATACGCAGTATTTT.

The chain combines TRBV6-5 with TRBJ2-1, with a weak D call TRBD2 (5 bases). Per the germline V gene, CDR1 is MNHEY and CDR2 is SVGAGI. Trimming took off 1 base at V and 9 bases at J, with 13 bases between the two ends. The CDR3 covers 14 residues. CDR3 residues: CASSYLFGVGEQFF. The CDR3 coding sequence is TGTGCCAGCAGTTACTTGTTCGGGGTCGGTGAGCAGTTCTTC.

This clone was observed a handful of times. V gene TRBV23-1 combines with J gene TRBJ1-2; 7 bases line up with TRBD1. TRBV23-1 is designated an ORF whose function remains uncertain. The ends lost 0 bases at V and 4 bases at J; junction bases unmatched: 17. CDR3 length: 19 residues. The CDR3 sequence: CASSQSADRVGGPGYGYTF. CDR3 sequence (DNA): TGCGCCAGCAGTCAATCAGCCGACAGGGTTGGTGGGCCTGGCTATGGCTACACCTTC.

The chain joins TRBV5-1 to TRBJ1-1; D not certain. Trimming took 4 bases from V and 5 from J, leaving 15 bases between them. Germline V gives CDR1 SGHRS, CDR2 YFSETQ. The CDR3 contains 14 residues. The CDR3 region is CASSAHTAGTEAFF. CDR3 nucleotides: TGCGCCAGCAGCGCACATACGGCGGGTACTGAAGCTTTCTTT.

The CDR3 DNA is TGTGCCAGCAGTGACCGGGACAGGGTTGAAAAACTGTTTTTT. This sequence encodes CASSDRDRVEKLFF. The chain links TRBV6-1 to TRBJ1-4, with 9 bases aligning to TRBD1. The V gene's germline CDR1 is MNHNS and CDR2 SASEGT. This CDR3 is built from 14 residues. V lost 3 bases to trimming and J lost 7 bases; unmatched junction nucleotides: 3.

In DNA, the CDR3 is TGTGCCAGCAGCACACCTACCGGGGACAGGGTACATAGTGAGCAGTTCTTC. Amino acids: CASSTPTGDRVHSEQFF. V is TRBV21-1 and J is TRBJ2-1; TRBD1 is the table's D call and was not checked against the DNA. TRBV21-1 is an annotated pseudogene. CDR3 length: 17 amino acids.

The chain couples TRBV9 to TRBJ1-1, with D perhaps TRBD1 (5 bases). Trimming took 3 bases from V and 8 from J, leaving 17 bases between them. The CDR3 has 14 residues. CDR1 SGDLS and CDR2 YYNGEE come from the germline V gene. The CDR3 here is CASSERGRREEAFF. The CDR3, as DNA: TGTGCCAGCAGCGAAAGGGGACGGAGGGAAGAAGCTTTCTTT.

The chain has TRBV6-5 and TRBJ1-3; D is uncertain. Looked up from germline, CDR1 is MNHEY and CDR2 is SVGAGI. This CDR3 spans 15 amino acids. Trimming left V 8 bases short and J 0 bases short, with 14 bases between. The CDR3 is CASASGSSSGNTIYF. CDR3 DNA: TGTGCCAGCGCCTCTGGGAGTTCCTCTGGAAACACCATATATTTT.

The V gene is TRBV5-1, the J gene TRBJ2-3; 10 bases match TRBD2. Unmatched junction bases numbered 3, after V lost 0 bases and J lost 5 bases. The CDR3 extends over 15 amino acids. Germline values: CDR1 SGHRS, CDR2 YFSETQ. This CDR3 reads CASSLEASGRDTQYF. CDR3 nucleotides: TGCGCCAGCAGCTTGGAGGCTAGCGGGAGAGATACGCAGTATTTT.

The rearrangement uses TRBV5-1 and TRBJ2-1; 12 bases fit TRBD1. This CDR3 region has 16 residues. CDR1 is SGHRS and CDR2 is YFSETQ in the germline V gene. The J segment lost 9 bases and the V segment lost 3 bases, leaving 10 bases of the junction unmatched. The CDR3 region is CASSSRPGQGAGEQFF. For the CDR3, the DNA is TGCGCCAGCAGCTCTAGACCGGGACAGGGGGCCGGTGAGCAGTTCTTC.

The V gene is TRBV24-1, the J gene TRBJ2-3; 8 bases fit TRBD2. This CDR3 is built from 16 residues. V lost 1 base and J lost 0; bases outside the gene matches: 2. Looked up from germline, CDR1 is KGHDR and CDR2 is SFDVKD. CDR3 amino acids: CATSDFASGSTDTQYF. The CDR3 nucleotides are TGTGCCACCAGTGATTTTGCTAGCGGGAGCACAGATACGCAGTATTTT.

The chain carries TRBV14 and TRBJ2-2, with D possibly TRBD2 on 6 matching bases. The CDR3 extends over 16 amino acids. V was shortened by 6 bases and J by 9 bases, with 23 bases between the two germline ends. In germline, CDR1 is SGHDN, CDR2 FVKESK. CDR3 residues: CASSRTRDVRARELFF. The DNA for the CDR3 is TGTGCCAGCAGTCGCACGCGGGACGTTAGAGCTAGGGAGCTGTTTTTT.

This sequence joins TRBV18 and TRBJ1-2; TRBD1 matches at 7 bases. In germline, CDR1 is KGHSH, CDR2 LQKENI. Losses at the gene ends were 3 bases for V and 5 bases for J; bases not matched to a gene: 6. The CDR3 extends over 14 amino acids. As DNA, the CDR3 is TGTGCCAGCTCACCTGACAGGGACAATTATGGCTACACCTTC. Protein product: CASSPDRDNYGYTF.

The V call is TRBV19, the J call TRBJ2-5, with 8 bases that match TRBD2. The V gene's germline CDR1 is LNHDA and CDR2 SQIVND (reference sequence). V lost 5 bases and J lost 5; bases outside the gene matches: 13. The length of the CDR3 is 16 residues. The CDR3 nucleotides read TGTGCCAGTAGTCCCCCGGGAGGGCGCCGGGGGGAGACCCAGTACTTC. Translation gives CASSPPGGRRGETQYF.

The V call is TRBV5-8, the J call TRBJ2-1; 9 positions match TRBD2. Germline trimming cut 0 bases from V and 5 bases from J; bases unmatched to any gene: 3. This CDR3 contains 15 residues. Per the germline V gene, CDR1 is SGHTS and CDR2 is YDEGEE. CDR3 sequence (DNA): TGTGCCAGCAGCTTGGAACTAGCGGGTGACAATGAGCAGTTCTTC. Protein sequence: CASSLELAGDNEQFF.

The chain combines TRBV19 with TRBJ1-2; no clear D gene. Between the trimmed V and J ends, which lost 2 bases and 4 bases, there was a span of 14 bases. The CDR3 is 15 amino acids. Germline V gene lookup returns CDR1 LNHDA and CDR2 SQIVND (reference sequence). The CDR3 loop reads CASSIRSQTLYGYTF. The CDR3 DNA sequence: TGTGCCAGTAGTATACGCTCCCAAACTCTCTATGGCTACACCTTC.

This clone has a count of ten or more. V and J are TRBV10-2 and TRBJ2-1; 7 bases are a match to TRBD2. J lost 8 bases, V lost 4 bases, and 5 bases had no gene match. CDR3 length: 13 amino acids. The V gene's germline CDR1 is WSHSY and CDR2 SAAADI. The chain's CDR3 is CASSGGGRDEQFF. The CDR3 coding sequence is TGCGCCAGCAGTGGGGGAGGGCGGGATGAGCAGTTCTTC.

This clone was counted a single time. The rearrangement uses TRBV5-1 and TRBJ2-4; D is perhaps TRBD1 (6 bases). V lost 4 bases to trimming and J lost 0 bases, with 17 bases between them. This CDR3 has 17 residues. The germline gives CDR1 SGHRS, CDR2 YFSETQ. The chain's CDR3 is CASSPRTDYLAKNIQYF. In DNA form, the CDR3 reads TGCGCCAGCAGCCCCCGGACAGACTACCTAGCCAAAAACATTCAGTACTTC. The variable domain in full, completed from reference TRBV5-1 and TRBJ2-4, reads KAGVTQTPRYLIKTRGQQVTLSCSPISGHRSVSWYQQTPGQGLQFLFEYFSETQRNKGNFPGRFSGRQFSNSRSEMNVSTLELGDSALYLCASSPRTDYLAKNIQYFGAGTRLSVL.

The V gene is TRBV5-1, the J gene TRBJ2-1, with 13 positions matching TRBD2. Germline V gene lookup returns CDR1 SGHRS and CDR2 YFSETQ. V trimming: 3 bases; J trimming: 5 bases; junction bases outside the gene matches: 5. CDR3 length: 16 residues. CDR3 bases: TGCGCCAGCAGCTCCGGCGGGACTAGCGGGAACAATGAGCAGTTCTTC. This encodes CASSSGGTSGNNEQFF.